The 18 T cell receptor beta chains reported below all come from one sample, sequenced in a study of shared clonotypes between healthy human individuals. CD45RO-negative, CCR7-selected cells formed the naive CD8 fraction, which excluded terminally differentiated effector memory CD45RA+ cells. TCRdb's copy holds only in-frame clones and misses some; the assay was immunoSEQ multiplex PCR. The sample shows under 1 million clones, roughly 92% of them seen only once. Sequences were obtained from naive CD8+ T cells sorted from blood. The receptors shown here come from a man aged 25-40 years in good health.

The V and J genes are TRBV6-1 and TRBJ2-7; a possible D gene is TRBD2 (6 bases). V dropped 3 bases and J dropped 2 bases, with 14 bases sitting between them. Germline CDR1 is MNHNS and CDR2 is SASEGT. The CDR3 runs 15 residues. The CDR3 sequence: CASSDWGDGTYEQYF. The CDR3 nucleotides read TGTGCCAGCAGTGATTGGGGGGACGGTACCTACGAGCAGTACTTC.

The chain joins TRBV6-4 to TRBJ2-6, with 9 bases identical to TRBD2. Germline V CDR1 and CDR2: MRHNA, SNTAGT. J gave up 8 bases and V 4 bases, and 9 bases lay outside the gene matches. This CDR3 is 16 amino acids long. The CDR3 DNA sequence: TGTGCCAGCAGTGCCAGCGGGAGGACTAAGACCAACGTCCTGACTTTC. Protein sequence: CASSASGRTKTNVLTF.

The chain recombines TRBV10-1 with TRBJ2-1, with D possibly being TRBD1 (6 bases). V was cut by 2 bases and J by 7 bases, with 9 bases left in between. Germline-derived CDR1 and CDR2 are WNHNN and SYGVQD (reference sequence). This CDR3 region has 13 residues. The CDR3 protein is CASSEPDRNEQFF. The CDR3 DNA reads TGCGCCAGCAGTGAGCCAGACAGGAATGAGCAGTTCTTC.

J is TRBJ2-7 and V is TRBV27; 11 bases are a match to TRBD1. The germline V gene has CDR1 MNHEY and CDR2 SMNVEV (reference sequence). The CDR3 runs 13 residues. Germline trimming cut 7 bases from V and 6 bases from J; bases unmatched to any gene: 5. The CDR3 sequence: CASTGQGAVEQYF. DNA for the CDR3: TGTGCCAGCACAGGACAGGGGGCGGTCGAGCAGTACTTC.

This clone has only one observation. The CDR3 is CASSHRETGNTIYF. The CDR3, as DNA: TGTGCCAGCAGCCACCGAGAGACTGGAAACACCATATATTTT. The rearrangement links TRBV14 to TRBJ1-3; D remains unclear. The germline V and J ends were trimmed by 3 bases and 2 bases, with 8 bases remaining between them. Germline loops: CDR1 SGHDN, CDR2 FVKESK. The CDR3 loop spans 14 amino acids.

The genes are TRBV7-9 and TRBJ2-1; 12 bases are a match to TRBD2. J lost 6 bases, V lost 5 bases, and 11 bases had no gene match. CDR1 is SEHNR and CDR2 is FQNEAQ in the germline V gene (reference sequence). This CDR3 contains 17 residues. CDR3 protein: CASSPGPGLAGRNEQFF. The CDR3 DNA reads TGTGCCAGCAGCCCAGGCCCCGGACTAGCGGGACGCAATGAGCAGTTCTTC.

The chain is built from TRBV27 and TRBJ2-7; possibly TRBD1 for D (5 bases). This CDR3 comprises 14 residues. With 7 bases removed from V and 1 base from J, the gap between germline ends came to 14 bases. Germline V gene data show CDR1 as MNHEY and CDR2 as SMNVEV (reference sequence). CDR3: CASTTSRESYEQYF. The CDR3 nucleotides read TGTGCCAGCACCACGAGCAGGGAATCCTACGAGCAGTACTTC.

The genes are TRBV9 and TRBJ2-3; 7 bases agree with TRBD2. Germline trimming cut 0 bases from V and 2 bases from J; bases unmatched to any gene: 6. CDR3 size: 16 residues. Germline values: CDR1 SGDLS, CDR2 YYNGEE. CDR3 region: CASSVATGGITDTQYF. The DNA for the CDR3 is TGTGCCAGCAGCGTAGCTACGGGAGGAATCACAGATACGCAGTATTTT.

The rearrangement uses TRBV6-4 and TRBJ1-1, with 8 bases identical to TRBD1. J gave up 4 bases and V 0 bases, and 4 bases lay outside the gene matches. CDR3 length: 15 residues. CDR1 is MRHNA, CDR2 SNTAGT, per germline. CDR3 sequence reads: CASSDSGQGGTEAFF. The CDR3 DNA is TGTGCCAGCAGTGACTCTGGACAGGGAGGCACTGAAGCTTTCTTT.

The V and J genes are TRBV5-1 and TRBJ2-3; the D gene is possibly TRBD1 (5 bases). There are 15 residues in the CDR3. Trimming took off 4 bases at V and 0 bases at J, with 12 bases between the two ends. Germline V lookup: CDR1 SGHRS, CDR2 YFSETQ. The CDR3 spells CASSLRVDSTDTQYF. DNA for the CDR3: TGCGCCAGCAGCCTCAGGGTTGATAGCACAGATACGCAGTATTTT.

The chain carries TRBV4-1 and TRBJ2-1, with 10 positions matching TRBD2. The V and J ends lost 1 base and 4 bases, in that order; junction bases with no gene match: 1. Germline V lookup: CDR1 MGHRA, CDR2 YSYEKL. The length of the CDR3 is 15 residues. Here the CDR3 DNA reads TGCGCCAGCAGCCAAGCTAGCGGGAGTTACAATGAGCAGTTCTTC. Translated: CASSQASGSYNEQFF.

In this sample, this clone turned up a few times. The rearrangement uses TRBV19 and TRBJ1-1; tentatively, D is TRBD1 (6 bases). Germline CDR1 reads LNHDA; CDR2 reads SQIVND (reference sequence). Trimming pared 8 bases from V and 1 base from J, leaving 17 bases between. This CDR3 is built from 15 residues. The DNA of the CDR3 is TGTGCCAGTGCCAAACAGGGCCTCGGGAACACTGAAGCTTTCTTT. Its translation is CASAKQGLGNTEAFF.

Notes on this clone: The same CDR3 is also encoded by other DNA sequences in this sample. The rearrangement uses TRBV27 and TRBJ1-3, with D tentatively TRBD1 (5 bases). The V gene lost 0 bases and the J gene lost 4 bases, with 10 bases spanning the gap. The CDR3 has 15 residues. Germline loops: CDR1 MNHEY, CDR2 SMNVEV (reference sequence). The CDR3 DNA is TGTGCCAGCAGTTTATCCGTTGGGGGAGGAAACACCATATATTTT. This encodes CASSLSVGGGNTIYF.

This clone was seen just once. Other nucleotide sequences from this sample produce the same CDR3. The CDR3 here is CASSAPPSYNEQFF. The CDR3 DNA sequence: TGTGCCAGCAGCGCACCACCCTCCTACAATGAGCAGTTCTTC. This sequence joins TRBV7-2 and TRBJ2-1; D is unresolved. V lost 5 bases and J lost 0, with 8 bases in between. Germline-derived CDR1 and CDR2 are SGHTA and FQGNSA. This CDR3 has 14 amino acids.

This chain uses TRBV6-1 with TRBJ2-7; TRBD1 matches 8 bases. V was pared by 5 bases and J by 3 bases, with 6 bases of the junction left unmatched. CDR1 is MNHNS and CDR2 is SASEGT in the germline V gene. The CDR3 covers 14 residues. CDR3 nucleotides: TGTGCCAGCAGTCCAGGGACAGGATACTACGAGCAGTACTTC. Its protein is CASSPGTGYYEQYF.

The J gene is TRBJ2-3, the V gene TRBV27, with D possibly matching TRBD2 (5 bases). Germline V gene data show CDR1 as MNHEY and CDR2 as SMNVEV (reference sequence). Trimming took 2 bases from V and 0 from J, leaving 15 bases between them. The CDR3 consists of 17 residues. CDR3 coding DNA: TGTGCCAGCAGTTTAGCCTTGGGAGTTGGTAGCACAGATACGCAGTATTTT. This gives the protein CASSLALGVGSTDTQYF.

The chain combines TRBV10-2 with TRBJ1-3; 8 bases map to TRBD1. The germline gives CDR1 WSHSY, CDR2 SAAADI. With V trimmed by 6 bases and J by 8 bases, 9 bases remained unmatched. The CDR3 is 14 amino acids. CDR3 DNA sequence: TGCGCCAGCAGGGAGATGGACAGGGTAGACACCATATATTTT. Translated, it gives CASREMDRVDTIYF.

As concerns this clone: The sample holds other DNA sequences that translate to the same CDR3. The rearrangement links TRBV2 to TRBJ2-5; no firm D call. Germline CDR1 is SNHLY and CDR2 is FYNNEI. V was pared by 6 bases and J by 5 bases, with 4 bases between. This CDR3 comprises 10 residues. The CDR3 sequence: CASRGETQYF. The CDR3 bases are TGTGCCAGCAGAGGGGAGACCCAGTACTTC.